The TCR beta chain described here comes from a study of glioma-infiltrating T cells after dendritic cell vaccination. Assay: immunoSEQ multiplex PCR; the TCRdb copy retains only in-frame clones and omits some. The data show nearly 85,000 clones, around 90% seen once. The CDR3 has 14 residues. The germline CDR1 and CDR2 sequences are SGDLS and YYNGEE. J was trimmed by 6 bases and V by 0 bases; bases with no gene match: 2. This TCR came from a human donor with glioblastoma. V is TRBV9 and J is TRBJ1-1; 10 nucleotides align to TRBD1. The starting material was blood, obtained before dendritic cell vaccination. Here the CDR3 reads CASSVGGTGAEAFF. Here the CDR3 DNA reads TGTGCCAGCAGCGTAGGTGGGACAGGGGCTGAAGCTTTCTTT.